The clone carrying this T cell receptor (beta chain) was counted ten times or more. Mismatch with germline at one junction end may stem from a read error. The CDR3 runs to 12 residues. CDR1 is SGHVS and CDR2 is FQNEAQ in the germline V gene. This specimen belongs to a study of T cell repertoires in cytomegalovirus infection. On the study more broadly: From public TCR beta signatures came an indication of both CMV infection and matching HLA type.

TCRdb itself ran the reads through MiXCR, one entry per CDR3 protein. The top ten clones hold around 14% of a sample with approximately 500,000 distinct CDR3 sequences, less than 30% of them seen once. The genes are TRBV7-8 and TRBJ1-6; no clear D gene. The specimen sequenced was PBMCs. This sequence was found in a human donor in good health (CMV status not recorded). Some clones in this sample may be carry-over from other donors' samples. CDR3 sequence reads: CASSSNNSPLHF. CDR3 coding DNA: TGTGCCAGCAGCTCCAATAATTCACCCCTCCACTTT.